What follows are 3 T cell receptor beta chains derived from one specimen sequenced in a study of cytomegalovirus exposure and HLA in healthy donors. PCR employed 60 Vbeta and 13 Jbeta primers. TCRdb keeps only in-frame clones here, not all; method: immunoSEQ multiplex PCR. The sample lists about 160,000 clones, around four fifths occurring once. Sequences were obtained from PBMCs. All receptors derive from a male donor in good health and CMV-seropositive.

CDR3: CASNSGTGIPMNTEAFF. For the CDR3, the DNA is TGTGCCAGCAACTCCGGGACAGGGATTCCGATGAACACTGAAGCTTTCTTT. The rearrangement joins TRBV5-6 to TRBJ1-1; 9 nucleotides agree with TRBD1. CDR3 length: 17 residues. CDR1 is SGHDT and CDR2 is YYEEEE in the germline V gene. J was trimmed by 0 bases and V by 6 bases; bases with no gene match: 12.

CDR3 residues: CASSLVAMNTEAFF. The CDR3 nucleotides are TGTGCCAGCAGCTTAGTTGCGATGAACACTGAAGCTTTCTTT. V is TRBV11-2 and J is TRBJ1-1; D remains unclear. CDR3 size: 14 residues. Per the germline V gene, CDR1 is SGHAT and CDR2 is FQNNGV. Trimming cost V 1 base and J 0 bases, with 6 bases left between them.

This sequence joins TRBV5-6 and TRBJ2-3, with D possibly TRBD1 on 5 matching bases. CDR1 and CDR2 (germline): SGHDT, YYEEEE. The V end lost 1 base, the J end lost 4 bases, and 13 bases lay between the germline ends. The CDR3 extends over 15 amino acids. The CDR3, as DNA: TGTGCCAGCAGCTTGCTCAGGGTTATATCAGATACGCAGTATTTT. Its translation: CASSLLRVISDTQYF.